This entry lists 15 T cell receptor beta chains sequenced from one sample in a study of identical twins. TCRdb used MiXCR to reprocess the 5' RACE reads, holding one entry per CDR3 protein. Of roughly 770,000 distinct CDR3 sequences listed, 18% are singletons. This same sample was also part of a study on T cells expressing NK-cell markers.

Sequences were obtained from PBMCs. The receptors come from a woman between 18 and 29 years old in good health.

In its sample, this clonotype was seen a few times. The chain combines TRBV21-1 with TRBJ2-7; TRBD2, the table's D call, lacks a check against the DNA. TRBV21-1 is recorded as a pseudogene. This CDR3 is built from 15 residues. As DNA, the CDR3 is TGTGCCAGCAGCTGCGAAAGCGGGCTTGACTACGAGCAGTACTTC. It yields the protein CASSCESGLDYEQYF.

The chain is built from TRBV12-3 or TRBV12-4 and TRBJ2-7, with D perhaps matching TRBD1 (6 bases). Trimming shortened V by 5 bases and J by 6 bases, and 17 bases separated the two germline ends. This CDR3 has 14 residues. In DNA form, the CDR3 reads TGTGCCAGCAGTAAGACAGGACCGGTGAGCGAGCAGTACTTC. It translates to CASSKTGPVSEQYF.

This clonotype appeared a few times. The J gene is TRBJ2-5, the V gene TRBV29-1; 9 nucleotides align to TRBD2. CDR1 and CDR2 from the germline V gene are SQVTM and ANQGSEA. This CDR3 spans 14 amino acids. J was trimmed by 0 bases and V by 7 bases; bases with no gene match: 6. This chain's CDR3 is CSAPLAGYQETQYF. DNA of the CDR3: TGCAGCGCCCCACTAGCGGGCTACCAAGAGACCCAGTACTTC.

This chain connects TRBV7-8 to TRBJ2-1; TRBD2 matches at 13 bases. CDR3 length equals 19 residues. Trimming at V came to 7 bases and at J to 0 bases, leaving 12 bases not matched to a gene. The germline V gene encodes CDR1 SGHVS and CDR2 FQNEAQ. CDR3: CASTHPGLAGSSSYNEQFF. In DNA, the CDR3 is TGTGCCAGCACCCATCCGGGACTAGCGGGGTCGAGCTCCTACAATGAGCAGTTCTTC.

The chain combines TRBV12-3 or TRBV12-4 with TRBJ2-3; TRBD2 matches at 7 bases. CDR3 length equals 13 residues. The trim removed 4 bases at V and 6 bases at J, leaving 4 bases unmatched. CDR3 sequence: CASSYQAGDTQYF. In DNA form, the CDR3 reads TGTGCCAGCAGTTACCAAGCGGGGGATACGCAGTATTTT.

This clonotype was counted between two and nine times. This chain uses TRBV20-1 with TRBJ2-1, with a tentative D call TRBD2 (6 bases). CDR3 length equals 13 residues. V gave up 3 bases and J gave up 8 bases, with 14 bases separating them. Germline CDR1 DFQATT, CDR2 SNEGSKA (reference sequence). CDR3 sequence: CSARGLEEDEQFF. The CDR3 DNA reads TGCAGTGCTAGGGGACTTGAGGAGGATGAGCAGTTCTTC.

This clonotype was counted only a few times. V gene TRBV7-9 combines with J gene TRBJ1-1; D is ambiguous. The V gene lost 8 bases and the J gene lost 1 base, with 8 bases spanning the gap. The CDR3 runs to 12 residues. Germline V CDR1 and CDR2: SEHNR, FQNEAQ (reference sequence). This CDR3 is CASGEQNTEAFF. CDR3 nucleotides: TGTGCCAGCGGAGAGCAGAACACTGAAGCTTTCTTT.

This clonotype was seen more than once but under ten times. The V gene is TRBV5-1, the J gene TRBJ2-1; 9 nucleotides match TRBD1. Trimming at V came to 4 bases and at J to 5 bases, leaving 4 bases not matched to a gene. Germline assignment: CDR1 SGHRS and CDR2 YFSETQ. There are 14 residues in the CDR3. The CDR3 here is CASSPDRGDNEQFF. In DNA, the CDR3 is TGCGCCAGCAGCCCAGACAGGGGGGACAATGAGCAGTTCTTC.

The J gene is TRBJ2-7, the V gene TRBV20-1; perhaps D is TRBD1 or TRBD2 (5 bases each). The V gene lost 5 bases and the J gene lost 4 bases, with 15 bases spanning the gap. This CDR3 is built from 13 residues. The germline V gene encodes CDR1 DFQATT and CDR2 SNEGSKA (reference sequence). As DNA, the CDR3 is TGCAGTGCTGGCCGGGACCGAGATTACGAGCAGTACTTC. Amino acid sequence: CSAGRDRDYEQYF.

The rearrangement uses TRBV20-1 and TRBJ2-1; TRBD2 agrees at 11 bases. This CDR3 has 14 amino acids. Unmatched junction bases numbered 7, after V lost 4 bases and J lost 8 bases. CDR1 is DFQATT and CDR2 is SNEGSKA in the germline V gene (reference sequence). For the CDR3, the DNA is TGCAGTGCTACCCTAGCGGGGGGTGTCGATGAGCAGTTCTTC. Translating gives CSATLAGGVDEQFF.

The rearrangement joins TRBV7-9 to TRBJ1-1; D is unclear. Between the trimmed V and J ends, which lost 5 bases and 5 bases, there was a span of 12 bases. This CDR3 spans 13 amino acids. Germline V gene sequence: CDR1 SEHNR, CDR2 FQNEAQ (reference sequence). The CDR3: CASSVLSTTEAFF. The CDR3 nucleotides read TGTGCCAGCAGCGTGCTATCAACGACTGAAGCTTTCTTT.

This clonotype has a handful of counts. CDR3 bases: TGCAGTGCTAGCAGTATCAATCAGCCCCAGCATTTT. This translates into CSASSINQPQHF. This chain links TRBV20-1 with TRBJ1-5; D is uncertain. CDR1 is DFQATT and CDR2 is SNEGSKA in the germline V gene (reference sequence). V lost 3 bases, J lost 3 bases, and 6 bases lay in between. The CDR3 runs 12 residues.

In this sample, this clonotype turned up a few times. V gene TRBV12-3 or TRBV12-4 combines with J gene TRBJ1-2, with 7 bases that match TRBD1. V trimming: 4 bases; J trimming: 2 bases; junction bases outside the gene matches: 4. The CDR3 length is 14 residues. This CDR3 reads CASSSGRGNYGYTF. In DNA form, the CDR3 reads TGTGCCAGCAGTTCGGGCAGGGGGAACTATGGCTACACCTTC.

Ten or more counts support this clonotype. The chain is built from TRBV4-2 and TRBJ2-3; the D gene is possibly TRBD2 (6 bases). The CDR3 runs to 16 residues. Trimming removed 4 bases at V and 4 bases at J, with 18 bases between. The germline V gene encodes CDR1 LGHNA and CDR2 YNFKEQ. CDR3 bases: TGTGCCAGCAGCCCGACTAGGATTGTCTACGCAGATACGCAGTATTTT. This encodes CASSPTRIVYADTQYF.

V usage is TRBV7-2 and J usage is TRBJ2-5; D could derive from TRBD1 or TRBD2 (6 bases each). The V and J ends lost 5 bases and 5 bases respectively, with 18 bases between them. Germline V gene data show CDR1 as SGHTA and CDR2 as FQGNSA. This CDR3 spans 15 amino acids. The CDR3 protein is CASSGYRESGETQYF. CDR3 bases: TGTGCCAGCAGCGGATACAGGGAAAGCGGGGAGACCCAGTACTTC.